This T cell receptor beta chain was found in a study of post-analysis software for immune sequencing data. Whole-study results and caveats: The study found significantly lower normalized Chao1 diversity in multiple sclerosis patients than in controls. Strong co-clustering by F measure was evident for samples that had been prepared in the same batch. TRBV5-6, TRBV5-1 and TRBV20-1 belonged to a set of roughly five TRBV segments that were more frequent in patients than controls.

The sample holds a few counts of this clonotype. Antigen unknown. Unique molecular identifiers were carried by the TCR beta cDNA libraries. The source material, roughly 0.9 to 11 million T cells, gave rise to 400,000 to 600,000 cDNA molecules. One entry per CDR3 protein, called by TCRdb with MiXCR from the PCR reads. This sample carries 750,000 to 950,000 distinct CDR3 sequences, 53% of them seen once, and the ten largest clones take around 4.5%. Germline V gives CDR1 SGHRS, CDR2 YFSETQ. The V gene end was trimmed by 4 bases and the J gene end by 5 bases; junction bases not matched to a gene: 8. CDR3 length: 14 amino acids.

Sequencing used blood. This TCR came from a girl aged 5 to 17 with multiple sclerosis. The chain joins TRBV5-1 to TRBJ2-5; TRBD1 matches 7 bases. CDR3 in DNA: TGCGCCAGCAGCCCCCTCGAGGGGGCCGAGACCCAGTACTTC. Protein: CASSPLEGAETQYF.